This T cell receptor (beta chain) was captured in a study of radiotherapy plus CTLA-4 blockade in lung cancer. Generated by immunoSEQ multiplex PCR, the TCRdb table keeps only in-frame clones and is missing some. The table records 55,000 to 80,000 clones, around 73% of them present only once. As concerns this clone: Antigen: not known.

Germline trimming cut 6 bases from V and 5 bases from J; bases unmatched to any gene: 7. The length of the CDR3 is 14 residues. Germline V gene data show CDR1 as MNHNS and CDR2 as SASEGT. Focal radiation and CTLA-4 blockade (ipilimumab) were tested in chemo-refractory metastatic non-small-cell lung cancer patients. Study-level findings and limits: Early clone dynamics of blood T cells, plus interferon-beta, reportedly predicted response best. Blood-borne expansion of tumor-derived TCR clones followed radiotherapy plus ipilimumab.

The V call is TRBV6-1, the J call TRBJ1-1, with 9 nucleotides matching TRBD1. The sequences come from peripheral blood, collected from a patient treated with radiotherapy plus ipilimumab. The sequence came from a human donor with non-small cell lung cancer who had a complete response to radiotherapy plus ipilimumab. The CDR3 loop is CASSRDRDRTEAFF. In DNA, the CDR3 is TGTGCCAGCAGCCGGGACAGGGACAGGACTGAAGCTTTCTTT.